One sample yielded the 27 T cell receptor beta chains listed below, sequenced in a study of blood T cell repertoires in COVID-19. Assay: immunoSEQ multiplex PCR; the TCRdb copy retains only in-frame clones and omits some. The sample consists of under 400,000 clones, 89% of them appearing once. The sequenced material came from peripheral blood. These receptors originate from a woman aged 60 to 75 with COVID-19, enrolled during active disease.

This chain joins TRBV13 and TRBJ2-2; TRBD2 agrees at 7 bases. V was clipped by 2 bases and J by 4 bases; unmatched bases: 4. Germline V gives CDR1 PRHDT, CDR2 FYEKMQ (reference sequence). CDR3 length: 15 amino acids. The DNA for the CDR3 is TGTGCCAGCAGCTTACGGCGGGGGTCCACCGGGGAGCTGTTTTTT. Amino acids: CASSLRRGSTGELFF. The complete variable domain, with remaining parts taken from reference TRBV13 and TRBJ2-2, reads AAGVIQSPRHLIKEKRETATLKCYPIPRHDTVYWYQQGPGQDPQFLISFYEKMQSDKGSIPDRFSAQQFSDYHSELNMSSLELGDSALYFCASSLRRGSTGELFFGEGSRLTVL.

The gene calls are TRBV27 and TRBJ1-6; no reliable D call. V gave up 5 bases and J gave up 9 bases, with 14 bases separating them. The CDR3 is 14 amino acids. Germline CDR1 and CDR2: MNHEY and SMNVEV (reference sequence). CDR3 residues: CASSPRPASSPLHF. CDR3 nucleotides: TGTGCCAGCAGTCCCCGCCCTGCTAGTTCACCCCTCCACTTT.

The chain couples TRBV2 to TRBJ1-3; D is perhaps TRBD1 (6 bases). V was cut by 4 bases and J by 0 bases, with 10 bases left in between. This CDR3 region has 15 residues. Germline CDR1 and CDR2: SNHLY and FYNNEI. CDR3 nucleotide sequence: TGTGCCAGCAGTGGACAGGCGAGCTCTGGAAACACCATATATTTT. Its translation: CASSGQASSGNTIYF.

The CDR3 DNA reads TGTGCCAGCAGTCTCCGAGGGGAGGGTACGCAGTATTTT. Its protein is CASSLRGEGTQYF. J is TRBJ2-3 and V is TRBV2, with 7 bases that match TRBD2. Germline V gene lookup returns CDR1 SNHLY and CDR2 FYNNEI. CDR3 size: 13 residues. After removal of 5 bases from V and 8 bases from J, the junction contained 7 bases not matched to a gene.

The rearrangement uses TRBV10-3 and TRBJ2-5; 8 nucleotides align to TRBD2. Per germline, CDR1 ENHRY and CDR2 SYGVKD. This CDR3 has 15 residues. Trimming removed 3 bases from V and 1 base from J; junction bases left unmatched: 4. The CDR3 DNA sequence: TGTGCCATCAGTGAAAGCGGGGGACCCCAAGAGACCCAGTACTTC. It yields the protein CAISESGGPQETQYF.

The CDR3 is CASSQDRRERGYTF. DNA of the CDR3: TGTGCCAGCAGCCAAGATAGGCGGGAACGAGGCTACACCTTC. V gene TRBV3-1 (or the pseudogene TRBV3-2) combines with J gene TRBJ1-2; D is unresolved. CDR3 size: 14 residues. Germline CDR1 and CDR2: LGHDT and YNNKEL (reference sequence). V was trimmed by 0 bases and J by 8 bases, leaving 13 bases between them.

The V gene is TRBV4-1, the J gene TRBJ1-4; weak D call: TRBD1 (6 bases). The length of the CDR3 is 17 residues. Germline V gene sequence: CDR1 MGHRA, CDR2 YSYEKL. V dropped 1 base and J dropped 8 bases, with 20 bases sitting between them. The CDR3 spells CASSQGADSLIGEKLFF. For the CDR3, the DNA is TGCGCCAGCAGCCAAGGCGCGGACAGTCTAATCGGGGAAAAACTGTTTTTT.

The CDR3 DNA reads TGTGCCAGTAGTGGCTGGACAGGGGGCAGCTCACCCCTCCACTTT. Encoded protein: CASSGWTGGSSPLHF. V and J are TRBV19 and TRBJ1-6, with 11 bases matching TRBD1. J lost 10 bases, V lost 5 bases, and 7 bases had no gene match. Germline V gene lookup returns CDR1 LNHDA and CDR2 SQIVND (reference sequence). The CDR3 runs to 15 residues.

The chain uses TRBV27 and TRBJ2-2; 10 positions agree with TRBD2. The CDR3 consists of 16 residues. Unmatched junction bases numbered 7, after V lost 4 bases and J lost 5 bases. Germline CDR1 reads MNHEY; CDR2 reads SMNVEV (reference sequence). The CDR3: CASSSALAGKTGELFF. CDR3 bases: TGTGCCAGCAGTTCAGCACTAGCGGGGAAAACCGGGGAGCTGTTTTTT.

This chain joins TRBV5-4 and TRBJ1-2; D might be TRBD1 (6 bases). The CDR3 runs 16 residues. Germline CDR1 and CDR2: SGHNT and YYREEE (reference sequence). V lost 4 bases, J lost 6 bases, and 22 bases lay in between. The CDR3 DNA is TGTGCCAGCAGCGGGACATGGACGGGCGGGCGGCATGGCTACACCTTC. Its translation is CASSGTWTGGRHGYTF. Supplemented by reference TRBV5-4 and TRBJ1-2, the full variable domain reads ETGVTQSPTHLIKTRGQQVTLRCSSQSGHNTVSWYQQALGQGPQFIFQYYREEENGRGNFPPRFSGLQFPNYSSELNVNALELDDSALYLCASSGTWTGGRHGYTFGSGTRLTVV.

This clone was counted once. The CDR3 bases are TGTGCCTCCCGGAGACTAGCTAACTATGGCTACACCTTC. This translates into CASRRLANYGYTF. The rearrangement joins TRBV2 to TRBJ1-2; unclear D gene. The CDR3 has 13 amino acids. Looked up from germline, CDR1 is SNHLY and CDR2 is FYNNEI. Trimming took 11 bases from V and 0 from J, leaving 13 bases between them.

This chain joins TRBV7-2 and TRBJ1-1; D unresolved. The V gene lost 2 bases and the J gene lost 1 base, with 11 bases spanning the gap. The CDR3 runs 15 residues. The germline gives CDR1 SGHTA, CDR2 FQGNSA. CDR3 residues: CASSLRRTANTEAFF. CDR3 nucleotides: TGTGCCAGCAGCTTAAGACGAACAGCGAACACTGAAGCTTTCTTT.

This clone was observed once. The V call is TRBV3-1 (or the pseudogene TRBV3-2), the J call TRBJ2-7, with a tentative D call TRBD1 (6 bases). V was shortened by 4 bases and J by 4 bases, with 11 bases between the two germline ends. The CDR3 sequence is 13 residues long. Per germline, CDR1 LGHDT and CDR2 YNNKEL (reference sequence). The CDR3 loop reads CASSRQGIYEQYF. CDR3 nucleotide sequence: TGTGCCAGCAGCCGGCAGGGGATATACGAGCAGTACTTC.

The CDR3 sequence is CASTLLAGGQETQYF. CDR3 nucleotides: TGCGCCAGCACCTTACTAGCGGGGGGCCAAGAGACCCAGTACTTC. The V call is TRBV5-1, the J call TRBJ2-5; 12 nucleotides align to TRBD2. With V trimmed by 6 bases and J by 1 base, 4 bases remained unmatched. The CDR3 has 15 residues. Germline lookup yields CDR1 SGHRS and CDR2 YFSETQ.

This chain links TRBV5-4 with TRBJ2-7; the D gene is possibly TRBD1 (6 bases). Looked up from germline, CDR1 is SGHNT and CDR2 is YYREEE (reference sequence). V was shortened by 4 bases and J by 2 bases, with 10 bases between the two germline ends. The CDR3 extends over 13 amino acids. The CDR3 nucleotides are TGTGCCAGCAGCAACGACAGGCCCTACGAGCAGTACTTC. Translating it yields CASSNDRPYEQYF. Based on the CDR3 plus reference TRBV5-4 and TRBJ2-7, the full variable domain is ETGVTQSPTHLIKTRGQQVTLRCSSQSGHNTVSWYQQALGQGPQFIFQYYREEENGRGNFPPRFSGLQFPNYSSELNVNALELDDSALYLCASSNDRPYEQYFGPGTRLTVT.

The V call is TRBV18, the J call TRBJ1-2; 10 bases map to TRBD1. The length of the CDR3 is 14 residues. The trim removed 3 bases at V and 8 bases at J, leaving 6 bases unmatched. Germline V gene data show CDR1 as KGHSH and CDR2 as LQKENI. CDR3 in DNA: TGTGCCAGCTCACCCGGGACAGGGGTCGTAGGCTACACCTTC. It is translated as CASSPGTGVVGYTF. Variable domain in full (rest from reference TRBV18 and TRBJ1-2): NAGVMQNPRHLVRRRGQEARLRCSPMKGHSHVYWYRQLPEEGLKFMVYLQKENIIDESGMPKERFSAEFPKEGPSILRIQQVVRGDSAAYFCASSPGTGVVGYTFGSGTRLTVV.

This sequence joins TRBV5-4 and TRBJ2-3; 11 bases agree with TRBD2. Trimming cost V 2 bases and J 3 bases; bases outside gene matches: 5. The germline V gene encodes CDR1 SGHNT and CDR2 YYREEE (reference sequence). The CDR3 is made up of 16 amino acids. CDR3 sequence reads: CASSFRIAGGTDTQYF. For the CDR3, the DNA is TGTGCCAGCAGCTTTCGGATAGCGGGGGGGACAGATACGCAGTATTTT. Full variable domain (outside the CDR3, taken from reference TRBV5-4 and TRBJ2-3): ETGVTQSPTHLIKTRGQQVTLRCSSQSGHNTVSWYQQALGQGPQFIFQYYREEENGRGNFPPRFSGLQFPNYSSELNVNALELDDSALYLCASSFRIAGGTDTQYFGPGTRLTVL.

This chain links TRBV6-5 with TRBJ2-5; D not certain. Germline-derived CDR1 and CDR2 are MNHEY and SVGAGI. Trimming left V 6 bases short and J 1 base short, with 12 bases between. This CDR3 comprises 14 residues. The DNA of the CDR3 is TGTGCCAGCAGCCACTTATCCCTCCAAGAGACCCAGTACTTC. It encodes CASSHLSLQETQYF.

V is TRBV3-1 (or the pseudogene TRBV3-2) and J is TRBJ2-5, with TRBD1 matching 8 bases. After removal of 0 bases from V and 5 bases from J, the junction contained 5 bases not matched to a gene. The CDR3 is 15 amino acids. In germline, CDR1 is LGHDT, CDR2 YNNKEL (reference sequence). Here the CDR3 reads CASSQEQGAWETQYF. The CDR3 region has the DNA TGTGCCAGCAGCCAAGAGCAGGGGGCATGGGAGACCCAGTACTTC.

The chain has TRBV13 and TRBJ1-2; D perhaps matches TRBD1 (6 bases). Trimming cost V 3 bases and J 8 bases, with 19 bases left between them. The CDR3 is 15 residues long. Germline CDR1 reads PRHDT; CDR2 reads FYEKMQ (reference sequence). The CDR3 region has the DNA TGTGCCAGCAGCTTGGGGACACCGGCCTCCGGCGGCTACACCTTC. Its translation: CASSLGTPASGGYTF.

The gene calls are TRBV27 and TRBJ2-1; the match to TRBD2 covers 7 bases. V lost 3 bases to trimming and J lost 7 bases; unmatched junction nucleotides: 6. CDR3 length: 14 residues. CDR1 is MNHEY, CDR2 SMNVEV, per germline (reference sequence). DNA of the CDR3: TGTGCCAGCAGTTTGCGGGACTACCGGAATGAGCAGTTCTTC. Its translation: CASSLRDYRNEQFF.

The V gene is TRBV27, the J gene TRBJ1-1; TRBD1 matches 10 bases. Looked up from germline, CDR1 is MNHEY and CDR2 is SMNVEV (reference sequence). The CDR3 spans 13 residues. The V gene end was trimmed by 10 bases and the J gene end by 2 bases; junction bases not matched to a gene: 4. For the CDR3, the DNA is TGTGCCACGGCGACAGGGGGCAACACTGAAGCTTTCTTT. It encodes CATATGGNTEAFF.

The chain carries TRBV3-1 (or the pseudogene TRBV3-2) and TRBJ1-2; D is unresolved. Germline CDR1 and CDR2: LGHDT and YNNKEL (reference sequence). V lost 3 bases and J 4 bases, leaving 15 bases between the germline ends. This CDR3 contains 15 residues. CDR3 sequence reads: CASSHLGDGGYGYTF. The DNA of the CDR3 is TGTGCCAGCAGCCACCTGGGCGACGGTGGCTATGGCTACACCTTC.

The rearrangement links TRBV14 to TRBJ1-6, with D possibly matching TRBD1 (6 bases). The V gene lost 0 bases and the J gene lost 9 bases, with 9 bases spanning the gap. The CDR3 is 14 amino acids. Germline V lookup: CDR1 SGHDN, CDR2 FVKESK. CDR3 sequence: CASSQDRRGSPLHF. DNA of the CDR3: TGTGCCAGCAGCCAAGACCGCAGGGGTTCACCCCTCCACTTT. The complete variable domain, with remaining parts taken from reference TRBV14 and TRBJ1-6, reads EAGVTQFPSHSVIEKGQTVTLRCDPISGHDNLYWYRRVMGKEIKFLLHFVKESKQDESGMPNNRFLAERTGGTYSTLKVQPAELEDSGVYFCASSQDRRGSPLHFGNGTRLTVT.

This clone was seen at least ten times. The chain is built from TRBV28 and TRBJ2-2; D might be TRBD1 (6 bases). Germline lookup yields CDR1 MDHEN and CDR2 SYDVKM. The V gene lost 3 bases and the J gene lost 5 bases, with 16 bases spanning the gap. The CDR3 is 16 amino acids. Here the CDR3 reads CASSLRQGFLTGELFF. CDR3 DNA: TGTGCCAGCAGTTTGCGGCAGGGGTTTTTGACCGGGGAGCTGTTTTTT.

A few counts support this clone. The chain employs TRBV11-2 and TRBJ1-2; no clear D gene. Trimming stripped 0 bases from V and 8 bases from J, with 7 bases between. This CDR3 has 12 amino acids. The germline CDR1 and CDR2 sequences are SGHAT and FQNNGV. The CDR3 loop is CASSLETEGYTF. The DNA for the CDR3 is TGTGCCAGCAGCTTAGAAACAGAGGGCTACACCTTC.

The chain joins TRBV19 to TRBJ1-5; TRBD1 matches 7 bases. The CDR3 has 16 amino acids. Germline CDR1 reads LNHDA; CDR2 reads SQIVND (reference sequence). The V and J ends lost 5 bases and 5 bases, in that order; junction bases with no gene match: 12. The CDR3 DNA reads as TGTGCCAGTAGTCGAATACAGGGGTTGGAGGATCAGCCCCAGCATTTT. It yields the protein CASSRIQGLEDQPQHF.